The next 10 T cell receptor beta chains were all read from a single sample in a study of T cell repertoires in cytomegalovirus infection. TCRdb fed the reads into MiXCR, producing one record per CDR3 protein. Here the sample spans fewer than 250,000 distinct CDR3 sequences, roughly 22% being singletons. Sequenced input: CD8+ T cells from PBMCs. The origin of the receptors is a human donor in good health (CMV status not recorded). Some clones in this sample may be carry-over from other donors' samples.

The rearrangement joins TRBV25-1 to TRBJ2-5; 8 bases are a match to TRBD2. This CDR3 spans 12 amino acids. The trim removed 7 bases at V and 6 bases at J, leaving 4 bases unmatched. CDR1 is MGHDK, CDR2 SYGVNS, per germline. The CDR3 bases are TGTGCCAGCATTGGCGGGGGGAAGACCCAGTACTTC. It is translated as CASIGGGKTQYF.

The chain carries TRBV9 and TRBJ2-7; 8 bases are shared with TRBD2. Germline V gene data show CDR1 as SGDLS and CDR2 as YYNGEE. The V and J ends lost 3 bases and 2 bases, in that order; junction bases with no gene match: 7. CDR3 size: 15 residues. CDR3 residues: CASSASGGGAYEQYF. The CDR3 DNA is TGTGCCAGCAGCGCAAGCGGGGGCGGGGCCTACGAGCAGTACTTC.

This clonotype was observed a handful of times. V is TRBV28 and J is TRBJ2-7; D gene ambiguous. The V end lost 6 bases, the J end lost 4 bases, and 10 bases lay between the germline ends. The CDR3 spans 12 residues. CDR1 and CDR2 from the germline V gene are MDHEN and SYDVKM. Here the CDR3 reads CASSWIGYEQYF. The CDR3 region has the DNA TGTGCCAGCAGCTGGATAGGTTACGAGCAGTACTTC.

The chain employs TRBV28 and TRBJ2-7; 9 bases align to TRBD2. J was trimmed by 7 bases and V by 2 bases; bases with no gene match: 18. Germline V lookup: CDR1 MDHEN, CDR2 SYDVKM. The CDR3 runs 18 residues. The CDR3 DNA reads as TGTGCCAGCAGTTTAAGTGAGACTAGCGGCCCACTGGCCTGGGAGCAGTACTTC. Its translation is CASSLSETSGPLAWEQYF.

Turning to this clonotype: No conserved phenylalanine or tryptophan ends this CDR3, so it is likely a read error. The CDR3 is CASSIDRDSYYGYTL. The CDR3 DNA sequence: TGTGCCAGTAGTATAGATCGAGACTCCTACTATGGCTACACCTTA. The rearrangement joins TRBV19 to TRBJ1-2; D ambiguous. The CDR3 runs 15 residues. Trimming removed 0 bases from V and 3 bases from J, with 11 bases in between. The germline V gene encodes CDR1 LNHDA and CDR2 SQIVND (reference sequence).

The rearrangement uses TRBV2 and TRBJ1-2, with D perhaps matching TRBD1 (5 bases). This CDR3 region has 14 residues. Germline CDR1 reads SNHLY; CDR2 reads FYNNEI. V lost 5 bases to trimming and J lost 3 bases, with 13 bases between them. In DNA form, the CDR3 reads TGTGCCAGCAGTCCCCAGTGGGGGGACTATGGCTACACCTTC. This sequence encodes CASSPQWGDYGYTF.

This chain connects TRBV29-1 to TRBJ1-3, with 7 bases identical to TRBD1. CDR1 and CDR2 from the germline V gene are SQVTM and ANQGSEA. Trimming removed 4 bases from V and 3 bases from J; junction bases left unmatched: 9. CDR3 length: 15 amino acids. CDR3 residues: CSVVKSDRDGNTIYF. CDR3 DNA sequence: TGCAGCGTTGTGAAGAGCGACAGGGATGGAAACACCATATATTTT.

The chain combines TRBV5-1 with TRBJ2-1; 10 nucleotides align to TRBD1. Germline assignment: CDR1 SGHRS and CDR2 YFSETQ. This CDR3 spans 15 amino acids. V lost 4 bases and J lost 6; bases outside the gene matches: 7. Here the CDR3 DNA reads TGCGCCAGCAGCCTGGGACAGGGGAGTGGCAATGAGCAGTTCTTC. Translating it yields CASSLGQGSGNEQFF.

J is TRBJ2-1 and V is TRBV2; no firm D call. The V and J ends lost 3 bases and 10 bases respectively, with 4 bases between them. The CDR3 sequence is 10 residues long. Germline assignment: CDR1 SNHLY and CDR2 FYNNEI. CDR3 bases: TGTGCCAGCAGTGACTTGGAGCAGTTCTTC. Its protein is CASSDLEQFF.

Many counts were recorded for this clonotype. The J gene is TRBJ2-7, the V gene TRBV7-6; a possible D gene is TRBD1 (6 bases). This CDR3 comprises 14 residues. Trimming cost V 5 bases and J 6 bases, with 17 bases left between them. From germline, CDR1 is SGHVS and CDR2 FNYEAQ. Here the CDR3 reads CASSRGTGTSEQYF. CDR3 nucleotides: TGTGCCAGCAGCAGGGGGACCGGGACGTCCGAGCAGTACTTC.